These 24 T cell receptor beta chains were sequenced from one sample in a study of metastatic and nonmetastatic thyroid tumors. TCRdb re-called clones from the PCR reads using MiXCR. The sample contains about 22,000 clones, 36% of which appear only once. Not a single patient had been given any form of treatment at any point before undergoing thyroid surgery. Material: blood. These receptor sequences come from a male donor with papillary thyroid cancer or a benign thyroid nodule (not recorded which). Some clones in this sample may be carry-over from other donors' samples.

The V call is TRBV19, the J call TRBJ1-1; a possible D gene is TRBD1 (6 bases). CDR1 is LNHDA and CDR2 is SQIVND in the germline V gene (reference sequence). V was trimmed by 5 bases and J by 1 base, leaving 20 bases between them. CDR3 length: 17 residues. The CDR3 sequence is CASSRGNREGGNTEAFF. DNA for the CDR3: TGTGCCAGTAGTCGAGGCAACAGGGAGGGAGGGAACACTGAAGCTTTCTTT.

V is TRBV18 and J is TRBJ1-2, with D possibly TRBD1 on 5 matching bases. There are 14 residues in the CDR3. V lost 3 bases and J 2 bases, leaving 10 bases between the germline ends. Germline lookup yields CDR1 KGHSH and CDR2 LQKENI. CDR3 sequence: CASSPDILNYGYTF. The CDR3 DNA follows: TGTGCCAGCTCACCGGACATCTTAAACTATGGCTACACCTTC.

V and J are TRBV4-2 and TRBJ2-7; D might be TRBD1 or TRBD2, each matching 5 bases. The ends were cut back, 8 bases at V and 5 bases at J, with 16 bases in the middle. This CDR3 region has 13 residues. The germline V gene has CDR1 LGHNA and CDR2 YNFKEQ. CDR3 in amino acids: CASRSQGVDEQYF. The CDR3 nucleotides read TGTGCCAGCCGCTCCCAGGGAGTCGACGAGCAGTACTTC.

The chain recombines TRBV11-2 with TRBJ2-1; D unresolved. Germline V gene sequence: CDR1 SGHAT, CDR2 FQNNGV. Trimming removed 2 bases from V and 3 bases from J, with 17 bases in between. The CDR3 is 17 residues long. CDR3 in amino acids: CASSLYVAGQLYNEQFF. The DNA of the CDR3 is TGTGCCAGCAGCTTATACGTAGCAGGCCAGCTCTACAATGAGCAGTTCTTC.

In its sample, this clone was seen many times. This sequence joins TRBV27 and TRBJ2-1; no definite D call. The CDR3 has 14 amino acids. V dropped 2 bases and J dropped 3 bases, with 8 bases sitting between them. CDR1 and CDR2 (germline): MNHEY, SMNVEV (reference sequence). As DNA, the CDR3 is TGTGCCAGCAGTTTAGTCGGCAACTACAATGAGCAGTTCTTC. Translation: CASSLVGNYNEQFF.

This clone is medium-sized in the sample. The chain combines TRBV15 with TRBJ2-7; TRBD1 matches at 7 bases. Germline CDR1 is LNHNV and CDR2 is YYDKDF (reference sequence). The junction had 9 bases not matched to a gene; V was cut back by 0 bases and J by 4 bases. The CDR3 totals 16 residues. Here the CDR3 reads CATSRERAGQVYEQYF. As DNA, the CDR3 is TGTGCCACCAGCAGAGAGAGGGCCGGACAGGTATACGAGCAGTACTTC.

By frequency in the sample, this clone is medium-sized. The CDR3 is CASSSSGTLNEQFF. CDR3 DNA sequence: TGTGCCAGCAGCTCATCCGGGACTCTCAATGAGCAGTTCTTC. The chain has TRBV11-2 and TRBJ2-1; a weak D match, TRBD2 (6 bases). Between the trimmed V and J ends, which lost 4 bases and 6 bases, there was a span of 13 bases. Germline CDR1 reads SGHAT; CDR2 reads FQNNGV. The CDR3 totals 14 residues.

CDR3 coding DNA: TGCAGTGCTAGCTTTCGGGAGGACAATGCGGGAACCTACGAGCAGTACTTC. Translated, it gives CSASFREDNAGTYEQYF. V and J are TRBV20-1 and TRBJ2-7, with TRBD2 matching 7 bases. Trimming removed 3 bases from V and 2 bases from J; junction bases left unmatched: 16. The germline V gene encodes CDR1 DFQATT and CDR2 SNEGSKA (reference sequence). The CDR3 covers 17 residues.

The J gene is TRBJ2-7, the V gene TRBV24-1; D perhaps matches TRBD1 (6 bases). Trimming removed 3 bases at V and 5 bases at J, with 10 bases between. CDR3 length equals 13 residues. The germline gives CDR1 KGHDR, CDR2 SFDVKD. CDR3 protein: CATSDNRVHEQYF. CDR3 nucleotide sequence: TGTGCCACCAGTGATAACAGGGTCCACGAGCAGTACTTC.

The V call is TRBV5-1, the J call TRBJ2-7, with a weak D call TRBD2 (6 bases). CDR1 and CDR2 from the germline V gene are SGHRS and YFSETQ. Deletions cut 7 bases from V and 3 bases from J, with 11 bases between. There are 12 residues in the CDR3. CDR3 sequence: CASGLGGYEQYF. CDR3 DNA: TGCGCCAGCGGTCTGGGGGGCTACGAGCAGTACTTC. Complete variable domain (other parts from reference TRBV5-1 and TRBJ2-7): KAGVTQTPRYLIKTRGQQVTLSCSPISGHRSVSWYQQTPGQGLQFLFEYFSETQRNKGNFPGRFSGRQFSNSRSEMNVSTLELGDSALYLCASGLGGYEQYFGPGTRLTVT.

The chain couples TRBV30 to TRBJ2-7; unclear D gene. CDR1 is GTSNPN, CDR2 SVGIG, per germline (reference sequence). Between the trimmed V and J ends, which lost 0 bases and 3 bases, there was a span of 9 bases. This CDR3 contains 13 residues. The CDR3 DNA reads as TGTGCCTGGAGTGTACTTTTCCGCTACGAGCAGTACTTC. Residues: CAWSVLFRYEQYF.

In its sample, this clone ranks as medium-sized. The chain is built from TRBV27 and TRBJ2-3, with unresolved D. Germline V gene data show CDR1 as MNHEY and CDR2 as SMNVEV (reference sequence). V lost 7 bases, J lost 0 bases, and 11 bases lay in between. The CDR3 is 14 amino acids. CDR3 DNA sequence: TGTGCCAGCACCTATACCTCTAGCACAGATACGCAGTATTTT. Translated, it gives CASTYTSSTDTQYF.

This clone was picked up a small number of times. This rearrangement joins TRBV18 to TRBJ1-2; perhaps TRBD1 as D (6 bases). Germline CDR1 is KGHSH and CDR2 is LQKENI. The CDR3 totals 14 residues. Trimming left V 5 bases short and J 3 bases short, with 13 bases between. Here the CDR3 reads CASSLRQGYYGYTF. The CDR3 nucleotides read TGTGCCAGCTCATTACGCCAGGGGTACTATGGCTACACCTTC.

Relative to its sample, this clone is medium-sized. The chain carries TRBV19 and TRBJ1-1; 7 nucleotides align to TRBD1. CDR1 and CDR2 from the germline V gene are LNHDA and SQIVND (reference sequence). This CDR3 has 14 residues. The ends lost 6 bases at V and 5 bases at J; junction bases unmatched: 9. CDR3 region: CASSPYRGWTEAFF. In DNA form, the CDR3 reads TGTGCCAGTAGCCCCTACAGGGGTTGGACTGAAGCTTTCTTT.

Remarks on this clone: The CDR3 ends on some other residue instead of the conserved phenylalanine or tryptophan, so this is likely a read error. The limits of the CDR3 on the DNA are not certain, so only TCRdb's listed CDR3 is given. The chain carries TRBV11-2 and TRBJ2-7; TRBD2, the D gene given by the table, was not confirmed from the DNA. Germline assignment: CDR1 SGHAT and CDR2 FQNNGV. The CDR3 is 13 residues long, counting both termini. The CDR3 protein is CASSLLLAYEQLL.

This sequence joins TRBV6-1 and TRBJ1-1, with D possibly matching TRBD1 (6 bases). The germline V gene encodes CDR1 MNHNS and CDR2 SASEGT. V lost 5 bases, J lost 5 bases, and 15 bases lay in between. The CDR3 length is 14 residues. The CDR3: CASSSEGGRTEAFF. The CDR3 nucleotides are TGTGCCAGCAGTTCGGAGGGGGGTAGGACTGAAGCTTTCTTT.

The rearrangement uses TRBV4-1 and TRBJ2-5; a possible D gene is TRBD1 (5 bases). The CDR3 has 16 amino acids. The V gene's germline CDR1 is MGHRA and CDR2 YSYEKL. Trimming pared 4 bases from V and 4 bases from J, leaving 19 bases between. CDR3 in amino acids: CASSLPPRGGGETQYF. As DNA, the CDR3 is TGCGCCAGCAGCCTCCCGCCAAGGGGTGGCGGAGAGACCCAGTACTTC.

The J gene is TRBJ1-4, the V gene TRBV6-4, with D possibly TRBD1 on 5 matching bases. CDR3 length: 20 residues. Germline CDR1 and CDR2: MRHNA and SNTAGT. V was pared by 8 bases and J by 0 bases, with 28 bases between. DNA for the CDR3: TGTGCCAGCGGGGACCAGACTCAGGGAATTTTTCCAGCAACTAATGAAAAACTGTTTTTT. Protein: CASGDQTQGIFPATNEKLFF.

Only a few counts were recorded for this clone. CDR3 DNA sequence: TGTGCCAGCAGTAGATACACAGGGTTCTTCGAAAACACCATATATTTT. Its translation is CASSRYTGFFENTIYF. V and J are TRBV28 and TRBJ1-3; perhaps TRBD1 as D (6 bases). CDR1 MDHEN and CDR2 SYDVKM come from the germline V gene. This CDR3 is built from 16 residues. V lost 5 bases and J lost 6, with 20 bases in between.

This clone has ten or more counts. The rearrangement links TRBV12-3 or TRBV12-4 to TRBJ2-5, with 8 bases that match TRBD1. Trimming at V came to 5 bases and at J to 9 bases, leaving 14 bases not matched to a gene. CDR3 length: 15 amino acids. CDR3 coding DNA: TGTGCCAGCAGTCCCCGGGGACAGGCGACGGGCCCCCAGTACTTC. Amino acids: CASSPRGQATGPQYF.

To note about this clone: Because it lacks the conserved phenylalanine or tryptophan at the end, this CDR3 is likely a read error. V usage is TRBV12-3 or TRBV12-4 and J usage is TRBJ1-1; 11 nucleotides agree with TRBD1. The J segment lost 4 bases and the V segment lost 6 bases, leaving 13 bases of the junction unmatched. This CDR3 has 17 residues. This CDR3 is CASRPGQGVRGTTEAFS. The CDR3 DNA sequence: TGTGCCAGCAGACCGGGACAGGGGGTTCGAGGGACCACTGAAGCTTTCTCT.

This clone showed up just a few times. V gene TRBV27 combines with J gene TRBJ2-7; TRBD1 is a possible D gene (6 bases). V was clipped by 3 bases and J by 2 bases, with 14 bases between them. CDR3 length: 15 residues. Germline CDR1 and CDR2: MNHEY and SMNVEV (reference sequence). The CDR3 nucleotides read TGTGCCAGCAGTTTTCGGACCCAGGGGCCCTACGAGCAGTACTTC. Protein product: CASSFRTQGPYEQYF.

This clone showed up just once. The CDR3 DNA reads TGTGCCAGCAGCTTCTCCCCGGGAACCGTCTACGAGCAGTACTTC. The encoded protein is CASSFSPGTVYEQYF. This rearrangement joins TRBV7-2 to TRBJ2-7; D is perhaps TRBD2 (5 bases). V was shortened by 3 bases and J by 3 bases, with 15 bases between the two germline ends. Germline CDR1 and CDR2: SGHTA and FQGNSA. CDR3 length: 15 amino acids.

This clone was observed a handful of times. The V and J genes are TRBV6-1 and TRBJ1-2; D may be TRBD1 (6 bases). The CDR3 is made up of 16 amino acids. Trimming removed 2 bases at V and 4 bases at J, with 17 bases between. CDR1 MNHNS and CDR2 SASEGT come from the germline V gene. In nucleotides, the CDR3 is TGTGCCAGCAGTGAAATTTGGGGGCAAAGTGGCTATGGCTACACCTTC. Its protein product is CASSEIWGQSGYGYTF.